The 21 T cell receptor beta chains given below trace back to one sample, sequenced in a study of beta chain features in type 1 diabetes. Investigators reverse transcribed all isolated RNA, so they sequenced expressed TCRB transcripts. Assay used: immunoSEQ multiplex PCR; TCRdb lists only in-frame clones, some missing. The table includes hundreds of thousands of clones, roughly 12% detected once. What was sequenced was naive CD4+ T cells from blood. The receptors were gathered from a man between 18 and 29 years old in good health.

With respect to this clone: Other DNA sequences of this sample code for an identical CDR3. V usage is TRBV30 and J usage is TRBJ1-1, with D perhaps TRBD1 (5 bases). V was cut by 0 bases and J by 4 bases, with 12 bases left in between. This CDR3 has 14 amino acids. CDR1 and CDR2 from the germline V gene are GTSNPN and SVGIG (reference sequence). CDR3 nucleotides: TGTGCCTGGAGTGTACCGGGGGTTGGCACTGAAGCTTTCTTT. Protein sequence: CAWSVPGVGTEAFF.

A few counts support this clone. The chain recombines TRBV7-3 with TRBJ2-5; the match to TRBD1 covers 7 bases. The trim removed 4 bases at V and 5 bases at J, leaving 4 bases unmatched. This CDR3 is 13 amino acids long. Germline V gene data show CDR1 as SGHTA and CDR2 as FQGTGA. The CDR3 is CASSSGGWETQYF. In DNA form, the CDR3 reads TGTGCCAGCAGCTCAGGGGGTTGGGAGACCCAGTACTTC.

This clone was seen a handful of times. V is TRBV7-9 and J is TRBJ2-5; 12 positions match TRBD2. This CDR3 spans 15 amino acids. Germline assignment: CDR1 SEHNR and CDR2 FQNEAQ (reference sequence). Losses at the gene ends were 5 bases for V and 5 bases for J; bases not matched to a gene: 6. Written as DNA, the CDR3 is TGTGCCAGCAGCCCCGGACTAGCGGGACAGGAGACCCAGTACTTC. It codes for CASSPGLAGQETQYF.

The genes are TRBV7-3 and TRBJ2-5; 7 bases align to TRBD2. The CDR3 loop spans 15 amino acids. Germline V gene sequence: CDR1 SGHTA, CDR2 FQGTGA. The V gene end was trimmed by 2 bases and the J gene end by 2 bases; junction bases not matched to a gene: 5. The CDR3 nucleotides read TGTGCCAGCAGCTTAGTCGGGGGGAGACAAGAGACCCAGTACTTC. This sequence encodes CASSLVGGRQETQYF. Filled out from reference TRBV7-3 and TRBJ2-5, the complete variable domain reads GAGVSQTPSNKVTEKGKYVELRCDPISGHTALYWYRQSLGQGPEFLIYFQGTGAADDSGLPNDRFFAVRPEGSVSTLKIQRTERGDSAVYLCASSLVGGRQETQYFGPGTRLLVL.

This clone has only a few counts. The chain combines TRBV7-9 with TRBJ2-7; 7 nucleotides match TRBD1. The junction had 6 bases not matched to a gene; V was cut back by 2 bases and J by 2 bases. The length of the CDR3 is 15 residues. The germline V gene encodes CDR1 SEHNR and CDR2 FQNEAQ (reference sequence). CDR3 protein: CASSLYRDRPYEQYF. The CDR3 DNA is TGTGCCAGCAGCTTATACCGGGACAGACCCTACGAGCAGTACTTC.

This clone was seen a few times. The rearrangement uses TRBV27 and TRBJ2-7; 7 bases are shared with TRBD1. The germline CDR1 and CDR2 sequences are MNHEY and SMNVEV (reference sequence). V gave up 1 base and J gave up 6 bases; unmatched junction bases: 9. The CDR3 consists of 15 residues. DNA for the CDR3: TGTGCCAGCAGTTTATATCCCCGGACAGGTACCGAGCAGTACTTC. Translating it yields CASSLYPRTGTEQYF.

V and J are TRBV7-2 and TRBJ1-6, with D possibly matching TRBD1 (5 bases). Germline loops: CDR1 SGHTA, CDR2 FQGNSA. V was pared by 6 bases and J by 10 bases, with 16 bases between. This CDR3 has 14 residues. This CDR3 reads CASRPGRGGSPLHF. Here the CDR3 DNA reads TGTGCCAGCAGGCCCGGAAGGGGTGGGTCACCCCTCCACTTT.

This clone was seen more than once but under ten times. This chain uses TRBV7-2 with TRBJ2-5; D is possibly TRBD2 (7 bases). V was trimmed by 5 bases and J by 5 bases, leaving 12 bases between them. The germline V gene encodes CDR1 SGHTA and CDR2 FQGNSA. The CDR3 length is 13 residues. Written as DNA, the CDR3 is TGTGCCAGCAGCACCGGGGGGCGGGAGACCCAGTACTTC. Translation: CASSTGGRETQYF.

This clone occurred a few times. The CDR3 sequence: CASRVLKGREARGDNSPLHF. The DNA for the CDR3 is TGTGCCAGCAGAGTTCTGAAAGGACGGGAAGCCCGGGGGGATAATTCACCCCTCCACTTT. This rearrangement joins TRBV28 to TRBJ1-6; tentative D call: TRBD1 (5 bases). The CDR3 length is 20 residues. Deletions cut 6 bases from V and 5 bases from J, with 29 bases between. From germline, CDR1 is MDHEN and CDR2 SYDVKM.

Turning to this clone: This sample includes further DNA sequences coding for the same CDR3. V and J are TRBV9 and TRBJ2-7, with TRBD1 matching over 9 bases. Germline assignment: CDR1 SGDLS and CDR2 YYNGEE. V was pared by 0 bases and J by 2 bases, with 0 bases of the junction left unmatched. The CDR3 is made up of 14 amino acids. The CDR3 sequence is CASSVGQGAYEQYF. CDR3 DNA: TGTGCCAGCAGCGTAGGACAGGGGGCCTACGAGCAGTACTTC.

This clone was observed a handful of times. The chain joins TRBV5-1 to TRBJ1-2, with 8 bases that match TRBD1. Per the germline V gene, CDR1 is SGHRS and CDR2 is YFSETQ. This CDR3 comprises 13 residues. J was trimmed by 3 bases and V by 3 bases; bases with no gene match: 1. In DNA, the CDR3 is TGCGCCAGCAGCTCACAGGGGGACTATGGCTACACCTTC. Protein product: CASSSQGDYGYTF. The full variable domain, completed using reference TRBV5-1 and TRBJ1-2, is KAGVTQTPRYLIKTRGQQVTLSCSPISGHRSVSWYQQTPGQGLQFLFEYFSETQRNKGNFPGRFSGRQFSNSRSEMNVSTLELGDSALYLCASSSQGDYGYTFGSGTRLTVV.

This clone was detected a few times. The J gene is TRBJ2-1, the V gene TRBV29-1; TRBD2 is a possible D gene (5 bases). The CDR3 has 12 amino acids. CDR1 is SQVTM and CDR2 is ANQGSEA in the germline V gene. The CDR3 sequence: CRIGVDYNEQFF. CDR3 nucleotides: TGCAGGATCGGGGTTGACTACAATGAGCAGTTCTTC.

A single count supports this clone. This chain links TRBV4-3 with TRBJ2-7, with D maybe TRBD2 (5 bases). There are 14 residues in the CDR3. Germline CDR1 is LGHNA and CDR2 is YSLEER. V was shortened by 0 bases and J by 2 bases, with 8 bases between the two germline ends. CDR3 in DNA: TGCGCCAGCAGCCAAGATCGGGAAGCCTACGAGCAGTACTTC. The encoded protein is CASSQDREAYEQYF.

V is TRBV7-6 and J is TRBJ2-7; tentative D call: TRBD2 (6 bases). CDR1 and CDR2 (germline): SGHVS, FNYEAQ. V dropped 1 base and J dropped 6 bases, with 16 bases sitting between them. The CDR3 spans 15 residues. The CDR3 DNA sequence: TGTGCCAGCAGCTTAGATGCGACTAGGTCTTCCGAGCAGTACTTC. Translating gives CASSLDATRSSEQYF.

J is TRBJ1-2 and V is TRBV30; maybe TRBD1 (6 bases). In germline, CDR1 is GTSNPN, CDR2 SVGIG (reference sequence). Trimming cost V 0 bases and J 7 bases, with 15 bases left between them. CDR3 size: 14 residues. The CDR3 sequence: CAWSVSQGSTGYTF. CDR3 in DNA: TGTGCCTGGAGTGTATCCCAGGGGTCAACTGGCTACACCTTC.

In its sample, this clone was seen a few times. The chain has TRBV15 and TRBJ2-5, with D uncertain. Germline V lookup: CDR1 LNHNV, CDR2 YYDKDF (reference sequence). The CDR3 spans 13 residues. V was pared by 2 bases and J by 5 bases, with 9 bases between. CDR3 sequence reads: CATSRPPRETQYF. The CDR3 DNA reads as TGTGCCACCAGCAGACCCCCCCGGGAGACCCAGTACTTC.

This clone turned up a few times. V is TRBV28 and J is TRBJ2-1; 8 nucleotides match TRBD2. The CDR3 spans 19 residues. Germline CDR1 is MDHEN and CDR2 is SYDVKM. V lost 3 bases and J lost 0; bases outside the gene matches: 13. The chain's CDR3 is CASSLPLGSGMSSYNEQFF. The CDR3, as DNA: TGTGCCAGCAGTTTGCCCCTGGGTAGCGGGATGAGCTCCTACAATGAGCAGTTCTTC.

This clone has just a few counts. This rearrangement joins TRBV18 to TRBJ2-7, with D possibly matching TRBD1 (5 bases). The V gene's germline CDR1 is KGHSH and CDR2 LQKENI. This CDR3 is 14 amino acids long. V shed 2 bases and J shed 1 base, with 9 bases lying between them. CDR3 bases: TGTGCCAGCTCACCATGGCAGGGATCCTACGAGCAGTACTTC. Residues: CASSPWQGSYEQYF. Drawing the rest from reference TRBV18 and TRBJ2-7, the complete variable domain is NAGVMQNPRHLVRRRGQEARLRCSPMKGHSHVYWYRQLPEEGLKFMVYLQKENIIDESGMPKERFSAEFPKEGPSILRIQQVVRGDSAAYFCASSPWQGSYEQYFGPGTRLTVT.

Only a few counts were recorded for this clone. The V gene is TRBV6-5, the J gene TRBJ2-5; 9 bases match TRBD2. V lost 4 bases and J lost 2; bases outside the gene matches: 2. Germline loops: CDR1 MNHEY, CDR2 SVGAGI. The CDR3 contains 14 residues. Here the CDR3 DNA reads TGTGCCAGCAGTTCGACTAGCGGACAAGAGACCCAGTACTTC. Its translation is CASSSTSGQETQYF.

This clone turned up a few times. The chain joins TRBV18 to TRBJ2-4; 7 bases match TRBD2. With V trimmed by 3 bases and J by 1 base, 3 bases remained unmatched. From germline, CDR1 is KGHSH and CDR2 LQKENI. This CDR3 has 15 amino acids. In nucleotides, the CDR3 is TGTGCCAGCTCACCGGGGGGGTACGCCAAAAACATTCAGTACTTC. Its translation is CASSPGGYAKNIQYF.

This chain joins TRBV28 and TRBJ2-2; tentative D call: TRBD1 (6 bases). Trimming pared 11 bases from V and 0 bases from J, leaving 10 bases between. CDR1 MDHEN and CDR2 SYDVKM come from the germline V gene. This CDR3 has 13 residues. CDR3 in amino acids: CALGQTNTGELFF. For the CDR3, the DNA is TGTGCCTTGGGACAAACGAACACCGGGGAGCTGTTTTTT. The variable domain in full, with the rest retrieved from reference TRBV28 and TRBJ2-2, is DVKVTQSSRYLVKRTGEKVFLECVQDMDHENMFWYRQDPGLGLRLIYFSYDVKMKEKGDIPEGYSVSREKKERFSLILESASTNQTSMYLCALGQTNTGELFFGEGSRLTVL.